This entry describes one T cell receptor (beta chain). Its antigen is currently unknown. The junction shows a germline mismatch at one end, possibly a read error. The data were obtained in a study of response to subunit inactivated influenza vaccine. The CDR3 covers 13 residues. The germline V gene has CDR1 SGHTA and CDR2 FQGTGA. Study results and caveats: New T cells are recruited in small numbers by each seasonal influenza vaccination, according to the authors' suggestion.

TCRdb used MiXCR to reprocess the RT-PCR reads, holding one entry per CDR3 protein. The sample carries approximately 480,000 distinct CDR3 sequences, 11% recorded once. The J gene is TRBJ2-5, the V gene TRBV7-3; D ambiguous. The sample here was PBMCs from blood, taken about 40 days after vaccination. This receptor was obtained from a man aged 50 to 60 who received an inactivated influenza vaccine. The CDR3 loop is CASSLRVGETHYF. The CDR3 DNA follows: TGTGCCAGCAGCTTACGGGTCGGCGAGACCCATTACTTC.